This T cell receptor (beta chain) was captured by sequencing in a study of T cell therapy after organ transplantation (dated by TCRdb to between 2019 and 2020). With regard to the full study: Autologous CMV-specific T cells, expanded in vitro for roughly 2 weeks with a peptide pool of 30 HLA class I and II CMV epitopes, were used as therapy products. The median number of CMV-specific T cells given to patients was 1.92 x 10^8, delivered over 2 to 6 intravenous infusions. Patients were given up to 6 doses of T cells at 2-week intervals and were followed for roughly 30 weeks after finishing therapy. Before T cell therapy commenced, pretherapy samples of peripheral blood were collected. Only about 80% of the 10 patients had long-term post-therapy samples available. Among the approximately 10 patients, eight were classed as clinical responders, while two were classed as nonresponders. An open-label phase I trial of autologous CMV-specific adoptive T cell therapy in solid-organ transplant recipients was the basis for the study, which was a follow-up TRBV repertoire analysis. What the work shows at the level of the full study, not this receptor alone: Reduced sample coverage from poor CD8+ T cell yield may be reflected in the few expansions detected in nonresponders. Before therapy, nonresponders had marked clonal expansions, and their repertoires changed minimally after therapy. Assessment of confounders such as concurrent antirejection and antiviral medications was prevented by the small cohort. Reconstitution after therapy appeared to involve both transferred clonotypes and endogenous clonotypes that were not detected in the therapy products. Fold change in CD8 clonality after therapy inversely correlated with pretherapy clonality, suggesting less biased repertoires were more receptive to remodeling.

Taken from the germline V gene, the CDR1 and CDR2 loops are SGHTA and FQGNSA. CDR3 length: 18 amino acids, cysteine to phenylalanine. Only CDR3 DNA remains: 54 bases, in frame from the first base. V sheds 2 bases and J sheds 0 bases, leaving 19 bases between their ends. Read against the paper, the sample's time point label means: before start of T cell therapy. The patients had received solid-organ transplants and had cytomegalovirus that was drug-resistant/recurrent. Some ten trial participants were chosen for repertoire analysis on the basis of the availability of post-therapy peripheral blood mononuclear cells. Viable CD3+CD8+CD4- lymphocytes were sorted from PBMCs on a BD FACSAria III. Genomic DNA was extracted from sorted cells with the Qiagen DNeasy Kit. The immunoSEQ two-step, bias-controlled multiplex PCR assay was used to amplify TRB CDR3 regions from genomic DNA. Sequencing of CDR3 libraries was carried out on an Illumina NextSeq 500. In the paper's pipeline: The immunoSEQ Analyzer platform handled the initial alignment and bioinformatics, which included bias normalization against synthetic CDR3 analogs. V, D and J gene annotation followed the IMGT database definitions. VDJtools version 1.1.10 and the R package tcR version 2.2.1.11 were used with default settings for further TRBV analyses. GLIPH analysis was done using default settings in version 1.0. To test for significant clonotype frequency changes in CDR3 sequences with at least 5 reads, a 2-sided binomial test with Benjamini-Hochberg correction (alpha = 0.01) was used. Entries here come from immuneACCESS through TCRdb and include only in-frame sequences with V and J called. Some clones fail to appear in such tables; in the studies checked, an unresolved V gene covers under half of the shortfall, and the cause of the remainder is unknown. V, J and clone size were drawn from that table, and D and trimming were deduced from the DNA. Within this sample are 40,000 to 60,000 clones, with roughly 93% of them counted one time only. Of the sample, around 3.1% falls within the top ten clones.

To note about this clone: Its antigen is unknown. Per-base quality was not reported, and no clone a single base away is much larger than it.

Sequences were derived from CD8+ T cells from blood, sampled before autologous CMV-specific T cell therapy. This clonotype was sampled from a human patient who had received a solid organ transplant and had CMV disease. The V gene is TRBV7-2 and the J gene is TRBJ2-5, with a tentative D gene TRBD2 over 6 matching bases. CDR3 sequence: CASSLPDGASDNQETQYF. The nucleotide sequence is TGTGCCAGCAGCTTACCCGACGGGGCTAGCGACAACCAAGAGACCCAGTACTTC.